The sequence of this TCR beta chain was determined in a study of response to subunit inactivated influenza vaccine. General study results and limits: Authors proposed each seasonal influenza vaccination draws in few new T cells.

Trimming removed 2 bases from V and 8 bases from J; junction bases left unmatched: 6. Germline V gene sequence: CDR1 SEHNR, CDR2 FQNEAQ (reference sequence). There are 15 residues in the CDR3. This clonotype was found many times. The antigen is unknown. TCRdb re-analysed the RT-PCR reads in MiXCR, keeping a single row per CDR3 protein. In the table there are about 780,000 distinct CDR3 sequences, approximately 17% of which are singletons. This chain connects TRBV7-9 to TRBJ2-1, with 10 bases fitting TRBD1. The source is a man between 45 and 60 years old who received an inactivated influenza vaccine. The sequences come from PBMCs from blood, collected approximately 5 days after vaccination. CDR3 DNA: TGTGCCAGCAGCTTATCAGTGACAGGGGGCTATGAGCAGTTCTTC. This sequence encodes CASSLSVTGGYEQFF.